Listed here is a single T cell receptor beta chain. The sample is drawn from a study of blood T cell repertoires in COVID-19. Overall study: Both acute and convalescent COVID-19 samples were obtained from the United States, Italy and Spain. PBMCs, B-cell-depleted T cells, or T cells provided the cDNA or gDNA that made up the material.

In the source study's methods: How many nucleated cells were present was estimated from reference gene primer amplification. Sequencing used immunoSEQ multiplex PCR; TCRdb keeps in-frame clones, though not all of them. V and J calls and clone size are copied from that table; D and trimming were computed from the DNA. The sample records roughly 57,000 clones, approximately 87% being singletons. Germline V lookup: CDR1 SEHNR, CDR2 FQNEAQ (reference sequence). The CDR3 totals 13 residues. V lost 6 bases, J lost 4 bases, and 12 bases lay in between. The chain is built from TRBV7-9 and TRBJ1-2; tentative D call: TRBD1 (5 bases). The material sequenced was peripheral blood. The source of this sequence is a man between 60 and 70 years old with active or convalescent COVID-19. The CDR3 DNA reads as TGTGCCAGCAGGGCCGGGGGGACCTATGGCTACACCTTC. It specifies CASRAGGTYGYTF.